These 23 T cell receptor beta chains share one sample of origin, sequenced in a study of blood T cell repertoires in COVID-19. TCRdb's table, derived via immunoSEQ multiplex PCR, lists solely in-frame clones and lacks some. Among over 150,000 clones, 75% to 90% were seen once, and the ten largest hold under 3.5%. The sequenced sample consisted of peripheral blood. The receptor source for this set is a woman aged 55-75 years with acute or convalescent COVID-19.

The CDR3 reads CASSEAGGGHTEAFF. In nucleotides, the CDR3 is TGTGCCAGCAGTGAAGCTGGAGGGGGCCACACTGAAGCTTTCTTT. The chain links TRBV2 to TRBJ1-1, with 7 bases that match TRBD1. The V gene's germline CDR1 is SNHLY and CDR2 FYNNEI. This CDR3 contains 15 residues. The V segment lost 0 bases and the J segment 3 bases; nucleotides outside the gene matches: 4.

In this sample, this clone turned up once. The chain joins TRBV6-5 to TRBJ1-4; 11 bases are shared with TRBD1. The CDR3 consists of 14 residues. Per the germline V gene, CDR1 is MNHEY and CDR2 is SVGAGI. V dropped 6 bases and J dropped 8; count of bases not matched to a gene: 5. CDR3 residues: CASSPDRGLEKLFF. The CDR3 coding sequence is TGTGCCAGCAGCCCGGACAGGGGGCTAGAAAAACTGTTTTTT.

This chain uses TRBV19 with TRBJ1-1, with unresolved D. V lost 6 bases, J lost 1 base, and 12 bases lay in between. Germline CDR1 LNHDA, CDR2 SQIVND (reference sequence). This CDR3 contains 14 residues. This chain's CDR3 is CASSLQSGNTEAFF. CDR3 nucleotides: TGTGCCAGTAGCCTCCAGAGCGGGAACACTGAAGCTTTCTTT.

There are a few counts of this clone. The chain recombines TRBV4-1 with TRBJ2-5, with TRBD1 matching over 12 bases. The V gene end was trimmed by 0 bases and the J gene end by 6 bases; junction bases not matched to a gene: 8. Per germline, CDR1 MGHRA and CDR2 YSYEKL. The length of the CDR3 is 17 residues. The CDR3 coding sequence is TGCGCCAGCAGCCAAGAAATGGGGACAGGGGGCCTGAAGACCCAGTACTTC. This translates into CASSQEMGTGGLKTQYF.

This chain uses TRBV5-4 with TRBJ1-6; 7 bases are shared with TRBD1. CDR1 is SGHNT and CDR2 is YYREEE in the germline V gene (reference sequence). The CDR3 length is 16 residues. Trimming took 4 bases from V and 4 from J; bases not matched to a gene: 8. CDR3 sequence reads: CASSPQTDRYNSPLHF. The CDR3 DNA is TGTGCCAGCAGCCCCCAGACGGACAGGTATAATTCACCCCTCCACTTT.

The rearrangement links TRBV18 to TRBJ2-2, with D unresolved. This CDR3 is built from 14 residues. Trimming cost V 4 bases and J 10 bases, with 16 bases left between them. The germline gives CDR1 KGHSH, CDR2 LQKENI. The CDR3 DNA is TGTGCCAGCTCACGTCGAACAGACCTCCCGGAGCTGTTTTTT. As protein: CASSRRTDLPELFF.

The J gene is TRBJ2-1, the V gene TRBV11-3; 10 bases agree with TRBD2. This CDR3 region has 15 residues. Germline CDR1 reads SGHNT; CDR2 reads YENEEA. With V trimmed by 2 bases and J by 8 bases, 6 bases remained unmatched. The CDR3 loop is CASSLTSGGVYEQFF. The CDR3 DNA is TGTGCCAGCAGCTTAACCAGCGGGGGGGTCTATGAGCAGTTCTTC. Full variable domain (outside the CDR3, taken from reference TRBV11-3 and TRBJ2-1): EAGVVQSPRYKIIEKKQPVAFWCNPISGHNTLYWYLQNLGQGPELLIRYENEEAVDDSQLPKDRFSAERLKGVDSTLKIQPAELGDSAVYLCASSLTSGGVYEQFFGPGTRLTVL.

The chain couples TRBV6-5 to TRBJ2-7, with 10 bases aligning to TRBD1. Losses at the gene ends were 7 bases for V and 6 bases for J; bases not matched to a gene: 6. Germline V gene data show CDR1 as MNHEY and CDR2 as SVGAGI. The CDR3 spans 13 residues. CDR3 DNA: TGTGCCAGCAATCGACAGGGGGCTGGCGAGCAGTACTTC. It translates to CASNRQGAGEQYF.

The chain recombines TRBV7-9 with TRBJ2-2; 10 nucleotides line up with TRBD1. The CDR3 extends over 15 amino acids. Germline CDR1 reads SEHNR; CDR2 reads FQNEAQ (reference sequence). With 3 bases clipped from V and 5 bases from J, the junction kept 3 bases outside the gene matches. The DNA for the CDR3 is TGTGCCAGCAGCTTTCGGACAGGGGGTACCGGGGAGCTGTTTTTT. Amino acid sequence: CASSFRTGGTGELFF.

The V gene is TRBV7-2, the J gene TRBJ2-7; 8 bases align to TRBD2. The germline CDR1 and CDR2 sequences are SGHTA and FQGNSA. V dropped 3 bases and J dropped 0; count of bases not matched to a gene: 4. The CDR3 sequence is 15 residues long. The CDR3 reads CASSFSTSASYEQYF. CDR3 bases: TGTGCCAGCAGCTTTTCGACTAGCGCCTCCTACGAGCAGTACTTC. Full variable domain (rest looked up from reference TRBV7-2 and TRBJ2-7): GAGVSQSPSNKVTEKGKDVELRCDPISGHTALYWYRQSLGQGLEFLIYFQGNSAPDKSGLPSDRFSAERTGGSVSTLTIQRTQQEDSAVYLCASSFSTSASYEQYFGPGTRLTVT.

This clone has a single count. V gene TRBV28 combines with J gene TRBJ1-2, with D uncertain. Trimming stripped 4 bases from V and 4 bases from J, with 7 bases between. CDR3 length equals 12 residues. Germline values: CDR1 MDHEN, CDR2 SYDVKM. CDR3 loop: CASSYGVYGYTF. The CDR3 nucleotides read TGTGCCAGCAGTTATGGAGTCTATGGCTACACCTTC.

The chain has TRBV9 and TRBJ2-7, with TRBD1 matching over 7 bases. V was clipped by 3 bases and J by 3 bases; unmatched bases: 12. The CDR3 spans 16 residues. Germline CDR1 and CDR2: SGDLS and YYNGEE. The CDR3 region is CASSAGDSLRHYEQYF. As DNA, the CDR3 is TGTGCCAGCAGCGCCGGGGACAGCCTAAGGCACTACGAGCAGTACTTC.

J is TRBJ1-2 and V is TRBV6-1; 9 positions match TRBD1. The ends lost 6 bases at V and 1 base at J; junction bases unmatched: 6. CDR3 length: 15 amino acids. Germline V lookup: CDR1 MNHNS, CDR2 SASEGT. The CDR3: CASSSGTGYNYGYTF. In nucleotides, the CDR3 is TGTGCCAGCAGCTCCGGGACAGGGTATAACTATGGCTACACCTTC.

This clone was recorded only once. V usage is TRBV15 and J usage is TRBJ2-3, with TRBD2 matching over 11 bases. Germline loops: CDR1 LNHNV, CDR2 YYDKDF (reference sequence). The V gene end was trimmed by 0 bases and the J gene end by 7 bases; junction bases not matched to a gene: 6. This CDR3 is 16 amino acids long. The CDR3 spells CATSRDGTSGGNTQYF. The CDR3 DNA reads as TGTGCCACCAGCAGAGATGGGACTAGCGGTGGCAATACGCAGTATTTT.

The gene calls are TRBV6-2 or TRBV6-3 and TRBJ2-2; D perhaps matches TRBD1 (7 bases). The germline CDR1 and CDR2 sequences are MNHEY and SVGEGT. The CDR3 runs to 12 residues. V shed 5 bases and J shed 7 bases, with 8 bases lying between them. The CDR3 DNA reads as TGTGCCAGCAGTCAGGGGGGCGGGGAGCTGTTTTTT. Amino acids: CASSQGGGELFF.

The V gene is TRBV7-2, the J gene TRBJ2-3; D not certain. V dropped 2 bases and J dropped 0 bases, with 12 bases sitting between them. The germline V gene has CDR1 SGHTA and CDR2 FQGNSA. CDR3 length equals 16 residues. The CDR3 DNA is TGTGCCAGCAGCTTAATTCCACCGACTAGCACAGATACGCAGTATTTT. Its protein is CASSLIPPTSTDTQYF.

The table lists this clone with a few counts. The rearrangement uses TRBV15 and TRBJ2-7; the D gene is possibly TRBD1 (6 bases). V shed 3 bases and J shed 0 bases, with 24 bases lying between them. Germline CDR1 and CDR2: LNHNV and YYDKDF (reference sequence). The CDR3 extends over 19 amino acids. CDR3 DNA sequence: TGTGCCACCAGCAGCGGTGGGGGCGCGGGCCTCCAAAGCTCCTACGAGCAGTACTTC. Amino acids: CATSSGGGAGLQSSYEQYF.

This clone was counted a single time. The V gene is TRBV2, the J gene TRBJ1-2; weak D call: TRBD1 (6 bases). CDR3 length: 13 amino acids. Trimming pared 5 bases from V and 2 bases from J, leaving 9 bases between. Per the germline V gene, CDR1 is SNHLY and CDR2 is FYNNEI. The CDR3 protein is CASSSTGNYGYTF. The CDR3 DNA is TGTGCCAGCAGTTCCACAGGGAACTATGGCTACACCTTC.

The chain is built from TRBV28 and TRBJ1-4; TRBD1 might be the D (6 bases). Per the germline V gene, CDR1 is MDHEN and CDR2 is SYDVKM. Trimming left V 3 bases short and J 8 bases short, with 10 bases between. This CDR3 region has 13 residues. This CDR3 reads CASSFSGAEKLFF. The CDR3 nucleotides are TGTGCCAGCAGTTTCTCAGGGGCAGAAAAACTGTTTTTT.

The chain links TRBV9 to TRBJ1-6; no definite D call. V lost 2 bases to trimming and J lost 0 bases, with 15 bases between them. The V gene's germline CDR1 is SGDLS and CDR2 YYNGEE. CDR3 length equals 18 residues. CDR3 DNA sequence: TGTGCCAGCAGCGTGCGGGGAGGAGAGAGCTCCTATAATTCACCCCTCCACTTT. As protein: CASSVRGGESSYNSPLHF.

V gene TRBV25-1 combines with J gene TRBJ1-2; possibly TRBD1 for D (5 bases). Deletions cut 0 bases from V and 2 bases from J, with 7 bases between. The CDR3 length is 14 residues. Germline CDR1 is MGHDK and CDR2 is SYGVNS. CDR3: CASSEYGANYGYTF. The DNA for the CDR3 is TGTGCCAGCAGTGAATATGGGGCGAACTATGGCTACACCTTC.

The V gene is TRBV7-9, the J gene TRBJ1-1; no reliable D call. The CDR3 contains 13 residues. Germline-derived CDR1 and CDR2 are SEHNR and FQNEAQ (reference sequence). Trimming stripped 5 bases from V and 7 bases from J, with 14 bases between. The CDR3 spells CASSPLPQNEAFF. CDR3 in DNA: TGTGCCAGCAGCCCCCTGCCACAGAATGAAGCTTTCTTT.

The chain has TRBV3-1 (or the pseudogene TRBV3-2) and TRBJ1-3; 7 bases agree with TRBD1. V trimming: 1 base; J trimming: 1 base; junction bases outside the gene matches: 4. CDR1 is LGHDT, CDR2 YNNKEL, per germline (reference sequence). This CDR3 region has 16 residues. The CDR3, as DNA: TGTGCCAGCAGCCAAGCGACAGGGAGTTCTGGAAACACCATATATTTT. Translated: CASSQATGSSGNTIYF.